This T cell receptor (beta chain) was obtained from a study of shared clonotypes between healthy human individuals. Findings and caveats of the study: Estimated richness was generally greater in naive than memory subsets.

TCRdb's copy holds only in-frame clones and misses some; the assay was immunoSEQ multiplex PCR. The sample holds roughly 650,000 clones, roughly 96% seen once. Comment on this clone: The antigen is undetermined.

The CDR3 covers 15 residues. V was clipped by 6 bases and J by 4 bases; unmatched bases: 9. Germline V gene lookup returns CDR1 SNHLY and CDR2 FYNNEI. CD45RO-negative, CCR7-selected cells formed the naive CD8 fraction, which excluded terminally differentiated effector memory CD45RA+ cells. The clonotype was recovered from a young woman in good health. V usage is TRBV2 and J usage is TRBJ1-5; 7 bases map to TRBD1. Source material: naive CD8+ T cells sorted from blood. The CDR3 DNA sequence: TGTGCCAGCAGGGATCCGGGACAGCTTAATCAGCCCCAGCATTTT. Its translation is CASRDPGQLNQPQHF.